The clone carrying this T cell receptor beta chain turned up a few times. CDR1 and CDR2 (germline): SGDLS, YYNGEE. Deletions cut 2 bases from V and 0 bases from J, with 6 bases between. This CDR3 spans 14 amino acids. One entry per CDR3 protein results from TCRdb running MiXCR on the RT-PCR reads. The profile shows more than 700,000 distinct CDR3 sequences, roughly 20% of them singletons. These data are taken from a study of response to subunit inactivated influenza vaccine. The TCR was taken from a man aged 50-59 years who received an inactivated influenza vaccine. The chain couples TRBV9 to TRBJ1-3; no clear D gene. Sequenced material: PBMCs from blood, taken about 5 days after vaccination. As DNA, the CDR3 is TGTGCCAGCAGCGTTGGGATCTCTGGAAACACCATATATTTT. Amino acid sequence: CASSVGISGNTIYF.